Listed here are 28 T cell receptor beta chains from one sample, sequenced in a study of metastatic and nonmetastatic thyroid tumors. TCRdb re-clonotyped the PCR reads through MiXCR. The sample has approximately 40,000 clones; less than 25% are singletons. No patient received treatment before thyroid surgery. Material: blood. The source is a female donor with papillary thyroid cancer or a benign thyroid nodule (not recorded which). Some clones in this sample may be carry-over from other donors' samples.

This clone is medium-sized (0.01 to 0.1%) in the sample. This sequence joins TRBV28 and TRBJ2-7, with TRBD1 matching 7 bases. After removal of 7 bases from V and 5 bases from J, the junction contained 14 bases not matched to a gene. The CDR3 extends over 15 amino acids. The germline CDR1 and CDR2 sequences are MDHEN and SYDVKM. The CDR3 bases are TGTGCCAGCACCCTATCGACGGGACAGTTTGACGAGCAGTACTTC. Its translation is CASTLSTGQFDEQYF.

This clone was seen a few times. This chain uses TRBV6-2 or TRBV6-3 with TRBJ2-2; D unresolved. Germline CDR1 reads MNHEY; CDR2 reads SVGEGT. The CDR3 loop spans 14 amino acids. With 2 bases removed from V and 8 bases from J, the gap between germline ends came to 12 bases. The CDR3 DNA sequence: TGTGCCAGCAGTTACGGGAACAAGGGTGGGGAGCTGTTTTTT. This gives the protein CASSYGNKGGELFF.

V usage is TRBV11-3 and J usage is TRBJ2-1; no definite D call. V was trimmed by 3 bases and J by 0 bases, leaving 6 bases between them. The CDR3 sequence is 14 residues long. The V gene's germline CDR1 is SGHNT and CDR2 YENEEA. CDR3 region: CASSFRSSYNEQFF. CDR3 nucleotides: TGTGCCAGCAGCTTTCGGAGCTCCTACAATGAGCAGTTCTTC.

This clone was seen at least ten times. CDR3 sequence reads: CASSLRDRDKNIQYF. In DNA, the CDR3 is TGTGCCAGCAGCTTACGGGACAGGGACAAAAACATTCAGTACTTC. V is TRBV7-9 and J is TRBJ2-4; 9 nucleotides agree with TRBD1. Per the germline V gene, CDR1 is SEHNR and CDR2 is FQNEAQ (reference sequence). CDR3 length: 15 amino acids. V lost 2 bases to trimming and J lost 3 bases; unmatched junction nucleotides: 2.

By share of the sample, this clone is medium-sized. The chain employs TRBV6-1 and TRBJ2-7; D unclear. CDR1 is MNHNS and CDR2 is SASEGT in the germline V gene. The ends were cut back, 5 bases at V and 1 base at J, with 9 bases in the middle. This CDR3 contains 13 residues. The CDR3, as DNA: TGTGCCAGCAGTAAATCAGTGTCCTACGAGCAGTACTTC. Translating gives CASSKSVSYEQYF.

Only a few counts were recorded for this clone. The rearrangement links TRBV6-2 or TRBV6-3 to TRBJ2-7; D gene ambiguous. The CDR3 consists of 11 residues. Between the trimmed V and J ends, which lost 1 base and 6 bases, there was a span of 4 bases. From germline, CDR1 is MNHEY and CDR2 SVGEGT. The CDR3 coding sequence is TGTGCCAGCAGTTACTTGTGCGAGCAGTACTTC. Translated: CASSYLCEQYF.

The V gene is TRBV27, the J gene TRBJ1-2, with TRBD1 identical over 7 bases. This CDR3 comprises 14 residues. CDR1 is MNHEY and CDR2 is SMNVEV in the germline V gene (reference sequence). V shed 6 bases, J shed 10 bases, and the junction held 14 bases outside the gene matches. As DNA, the CDR3 is TGTGCCAGCAGCCCAGGGACAGCTAACTATCTCTACACCTTC. As protein: CASSPGTANYLYTF.

The table lists this clone with many counts. The chain joins TRBV11-3 to TRBJ2-7; TRBD2 matches at 7 bases. Germline V gives CDR1 SGHNT, CDR2 YENEEA. V was pared by 5 bases and J by 2 bases, with 6 bases of the junction left unmatched. This CDR3 comprises 14 residues. CDR3 protein: CASSRGAGAYEQYF. CDR3 nucleotide sequence: TGTGCCAGCAGCCGAGGTGCGGGAGCCTACGAGCAGTACTTC.

Comment on this clone: A read error may explain this, as a much larger clone is one base away. The chain joins TRBV4-1 to TRBJ2-1, with D possibly TRBD2 on 6 matching bases. This CDR3 is built from 13 residues. V lost 4 bases, J lost 9 bases, and 13 bases lay in between. Germline lookup yields CDR1 MGHRA and CDR2 YSYEKL. DNA of the CDR3: TGCGCCAGCAGCCGGTGGGGACTCCTTGAGCAGTTCTTC. It specifies CASSRWGLLEQFF.

This clone has more than one count but fewer than ten. The chain couples TRBV6-1 to TRBJ1-5, with no clear D. Germline V gives CDR1 MNHNS, CDR2 SASEGT. The CDR3 sequence is 13 residues long. V was clipped by 6 bases and J by 3 bases, with 9 bases between them. CDR3 sequence reads: CASRSQLNQPQHF. CDR3 bases: TGTGCCAGCAGATCACAGCTCAATCAGCCCCAGCATTTT.

Points on this clone: Given a much more abundant clone one base away, this may be a read error. The V gene is TRBV6-5, the J gene TRBJ2-7; D may correspond to TRBD1 or TRBD2 (5 bases each). The CDR3 contains 13 residues. Per germline, CDR1 MNHEY and CDR2 SVGAGI. This CDR3 reads CASSYGGSYDQYF. CDR3 nucleotides: TGTGCCAGCAGTTACGGGGGTTCCTACGATCAGTACTTC.

This clone was detected ten times or more. The rearrangement uses TRBV20-1 and TRBJ2-3; 13 bases fit TRBD2. The CDR3 is 18 residues long. CDR1 DFQATT and CDR2 SNEGSKA come from the germline V gene (reference sequence). Losses at the gene ends were 1 base for V and 7 bases for J; bases not matched to a gene: 14. CDR3 residues: CSARAVDEGTSGINTQYF. DNA of the CDR3: TGCAGTGCTAGAGCGGTAGATGAAGGGACTAGCGGGATAAATACGCAGTATTTT.

This clone was recorded a few times. This could be a read error, since a much larger clone is one nucleotide away. The genes are TRBV27 and TRBJ2-5; 8 bases are a match to TRBD2. The germline V gene has CDR1 MNHEY and CDR2 SMNVEV (reference sequence). CDR3 length: 11 residues. In DNA form, the CDR3 reads TGTTCCAGCCGGCGGGGGGTGACCCAGTACTTC. Translation gives CSSRRGVTQYF.

The sample holds one count of this clone. V and J are TRBV11-1 and TRBJ2-7; TRBD1 matches 8 bases. The CDR3 sequence is 16 residues long. Germline loops: CDR1 SGHAT, CDR2 FQDESV (reference sequence). The trim removed 3 bases at V and 2 bases at J, leaving 9 bases unmatched. The CDR3 is CASSLGQATGAYEQYF. The CDR3 DNA is TGTGCCAGCAGCTTGGGACAGGCAACGGGGGCCTACGAGCAGTACTTC.

The chain employs TRBV30 and TRBJ1-3, with TRBD1 as a possible D gene (5 bases). Germline values: CDR1 GTSNPN, CDR2 SVGIG (reference sequence). Trimming took 8 bases from V and 0 from J, leaving 14 bases between them. The length of the CDR3 is 14 residues. The CDR3 bases are TGTGCCGCGGGGGAAGCGTTCTCTGGAAACACCATATATTTT. Protein product: CAAGEAFSGNTIYF.

This clone was counted ten times or more. DNA for the CDR3: TGTGCCAGCTCATCCACCGGACTAGCGGGAGACACCGGGGAGCTGTTTTTT. Protein product: CASSSTGLAGDTGELFF. V gene TRBV18 combines with J gene TRBJ2-2; 13 bases are a match to TRBD2. The ends lost 5 bases at V and 3 bases at J; junction bases unmatched: 6. The CDR3 loop spans 17 amino acids. Germline loops: CDR1 KGHSH, CDR2 LQKENI.

This clone was detected ten times or more. The genes are TRBV30 and TRBJ2-1, with 8 bases that match TRBD2. V lost 3 bases, J lost 9 bases, and 7 bases stayed unmatched. Germline CDR1 and CDR2: GTSNPN and SVGIG (reference sequence). The CDR3 runs 13 residues. CDR3 loop: CAWRLAGYVEQFF. CDR3 in DNA: TGTGCCTGGAGGTTAGCGGGATACGTTGAGCAGTTCTTC. The full variable domain, its missing parts supplied by reference TRBV30 and TRBJ2-1, is SQTIHQWPATLVQPVGSPLSLECTVEGTSNPNLYWYRQAAGRGLQLLFYSVGIGQISSEVPQNLSASRPQDRQFILSSKKLLLSDSGFYLCAWRLAGYVEQFFGPGTRLTVL.

Relative to its sample, this clone is medium-sized. The chain links TRBV15 to TRBJ1-2; D gene ambiguous. V lost 0 bases to trimming and J lost 4 bases, with 12 bases between them. The CDR3 loop spans 15 amino acids. Germline V lookup: CDR1 LNHNV, CDR2 YYDKDF (reference sequence). The CDR3 nucleotides are TGTGCCACCAGCAGAGATTCAGACATCCTCTATGGCTACACCTTC. Protein product: CATSRDSDILYGYTF.

This clone was seen a few times. This chain connects TRBV12-3 or TRBV12-4 to TRBJ1-1; D ambiguous. Trimming shortened V by 5 bases and J by 2 bases, and 15 bases separated the two germline ends. The CDR3 consists of 15 residues. The CDR3 bases are TGTGCCAGCAGTCAACCCTGGGGTTTAAACACTGAAGCTTTCTTT. Protein product: CASSQPWGLNTEAFF.

This clone occurred many times. V is TRBV4-1 and J is TRBJ2-3; D remains unclear. The CDR3 is 14 amino acids. Germline loops: CDR1 MGHRA, CDR2 YSYEKL. Between the trimmed V and J ends, which lost 1 base and 5 bases, there was a span of 10 bases. The DNA for the CDR3 is TGCGCCAGCAGCCAAGTCTTTACCGGAGATACGCAGTATTTT. It encodes CASSQVFTGDTQYF.

This clone is medium-sized (0.01 to 0.1%) within its sample. The V and J genes are TRBV6-1 and TRBJ1-1; D gene unclear. V dropped 3 bases and J dropped 1 base, with 9 bases sitting between them. The germline CDR1 and CDR2 sequences are MNHNS and SASEGT. This CDR3 comprises 14 residues. The CDR3 spells CASSEVQENTEAFF. The CDR3 DNA reads TGTGCCAGCAGTGAGGTGCAGGAGAACACTGAAGCTTTCTTT.

In this sample, this clone turned up many times. This same CDR3 is encoded by further DNA sequences in the sample. This chain connects TRBV14 to TRBJ1-1, with TRBD1 matching 10 bases. Germline-derived CDR1 and CDR2 are SGHDN and FVKESK. The CDR3 loop spans 15 amino acids. V trimming: 4 bases; J trimming: 5 bases; junction bases outside the gene matches: 7. CDR3 nucleotide sequence: TGTGCCAGCAGCCCAGTGGGACAGGGGAATACTGAAGCTTTCTTT. Translation gives CASSPVGQGNTEAFF.

V gene TRBV24-1 combines with J gene TRBJ1-2, with TRBD1 as a possible D gene (5 bases). Trimming left V 5 bases short and J 3 bases short, with 12 bases between. This CDR3 has 14 amino acids. Germline loops: CDR1 KGHDR, CDR2 SFDVKD. The CDR3 protein is CATSARGTDYGYTF. The CDR3 DNA follows: TGTGCCACCAGTGCCCGCGGGACGGACTATGGCTACACCTTC.

The chain links TRBV11-2 to TRBJ2-2, with D unresolved. V lost 0 bases to trimming and J lost 1 base, with 0 bases between them. CDR3 size: 13 residues. The germline CDR1 and CDR2 sequences are SGHAT and FQNNGV. The CDR3 coding sequence is TGTGCCAGCAGCTTAGAGAACACCGGGGAGCTGTTTTTT. Translated, it gives CASSLENTGELFF. The entire variable domain, with the rest obtained from reference TRBV11-2 and TRBJ2-2, is as follows: EAGVAQSPRYKIIEKRQSVAFWCNPISGHATLYWYQQILGQGPKLLIQFQNNGVVDDSQLPKDRFSAERLKGVDSTLKIQPAKLEDSAVYLCASSLENTGELFFGEGSRLTVL.

This clone was detected many times. CDR3: CASSMYPLGLNEQFF. CDR3 in DNA: TGTGCCAGCAGTATGTACCCCCTCGGTCTCAATGAGCAGTTCTTC. V gene TRBV12-3 or TRBV12-4 combines with J gene TRBJ2-1; no clear D. CDR3 length: 15 residues. Deletions cut 5 bases from V and 6 bases from J, with 17 bases between.

For this clone: A junction end diverges from the germline sequence, so it may reflect a read error. The chain employs TRBV2 and TRBJ2-7; TRBD1 aligns across 7 bases. The CDR3 has 13 residues. Germline-derived CDR1 and CDR2 are SNHLY and FYNNEI. Here the CDR3 reads CASNEEQGVEQYF. The CDR3 coding sequence is TGTGCCAGCAATGAAGAGCAGGGGGTCGAGCAGTACTTC.

This clone occurred many times. The V call is TRBV3-1, the J call TRBJ2-7; D not certain. The germline CDR1 and CDR2 sequences are LGHDT and YNNKEL (reference sequence). V dropped 4 bases and J dropped 6 bases, with 10 bases sitting between them. There are 12 residues in the CDR3. The CDR3: CASSLRISEQYF. The CDR3, as DNA: TGTGCCAGCAGCCTTAGGATATCCGAGCAGTACTTC.

This clone was counted ten times or more. The chain combines TRBV3-1 with TRBJ2-1; 9 bases are shared with TRBD2. With 2 bases clipped from V and 5 bases from J, the junction kept 1 base outside the gene matches. This CDR3 spans 14 amino acids. The V gene's germline CDR1 is LGHDT and CDR2 YNNKEL (reference sequence). CDR3 sequence reads: CASSQSSGNNEQFF. The CDR3 DNA follows: TGTGCCAGCAGCCAATCTAGCGGGAACAATGAGCAGTTCTTC.